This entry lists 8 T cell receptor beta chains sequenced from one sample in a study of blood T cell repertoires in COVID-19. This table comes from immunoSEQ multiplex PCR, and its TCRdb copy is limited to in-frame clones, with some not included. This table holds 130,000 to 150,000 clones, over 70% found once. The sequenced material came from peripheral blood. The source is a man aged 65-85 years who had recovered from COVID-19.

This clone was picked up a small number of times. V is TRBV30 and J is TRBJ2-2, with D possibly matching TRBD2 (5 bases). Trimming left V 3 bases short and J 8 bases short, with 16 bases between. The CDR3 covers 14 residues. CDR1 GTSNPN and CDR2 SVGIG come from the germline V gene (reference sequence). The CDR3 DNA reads TGTGCCTGGAGGGAAGGTAGCGCCCTGGGGGAGCTGTTTTTT. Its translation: CAWREGSALGELFF.

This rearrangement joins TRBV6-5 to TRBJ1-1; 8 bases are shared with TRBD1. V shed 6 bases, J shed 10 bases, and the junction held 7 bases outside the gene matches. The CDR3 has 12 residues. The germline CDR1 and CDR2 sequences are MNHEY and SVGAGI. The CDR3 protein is CASSGQGLGAFF. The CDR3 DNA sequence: TGTGCCAGCAGCGGACAGGGCTTAGGAGCTTTCTTT.

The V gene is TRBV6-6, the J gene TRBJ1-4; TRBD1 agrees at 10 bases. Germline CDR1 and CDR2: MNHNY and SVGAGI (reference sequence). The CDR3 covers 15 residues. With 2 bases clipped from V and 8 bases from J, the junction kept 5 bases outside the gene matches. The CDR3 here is CASSYKGTGDEKLFF. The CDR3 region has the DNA TGTGCCAGCAGTTACAAAGGGACAGGGGACGAAAAACTGTTTTTT.

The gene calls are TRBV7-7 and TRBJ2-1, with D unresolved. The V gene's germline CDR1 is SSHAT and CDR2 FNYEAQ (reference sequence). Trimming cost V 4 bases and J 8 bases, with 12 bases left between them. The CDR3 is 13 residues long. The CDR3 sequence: CASSYDSGDEQFF. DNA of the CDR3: TGTGCCAGCAGCTACGACTCCGGCGATGAGCAGTTCTTC.

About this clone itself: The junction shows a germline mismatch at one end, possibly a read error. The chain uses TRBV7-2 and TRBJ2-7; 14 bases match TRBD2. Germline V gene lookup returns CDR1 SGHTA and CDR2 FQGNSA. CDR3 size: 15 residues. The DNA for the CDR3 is TGTGCCAGCAGCTTAGAGGTGGGACTAGCGGGAGTCTTGAACTTC. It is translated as CASSLEVGLAGVLNF.

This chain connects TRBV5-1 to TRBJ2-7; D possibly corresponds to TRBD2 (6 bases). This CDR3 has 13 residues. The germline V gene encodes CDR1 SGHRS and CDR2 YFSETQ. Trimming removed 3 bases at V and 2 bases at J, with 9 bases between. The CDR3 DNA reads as TGCGCCAGCAGCTGGGGGGAAACCTACGAGCAGTACTTC. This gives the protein CASSWGETYEQYF. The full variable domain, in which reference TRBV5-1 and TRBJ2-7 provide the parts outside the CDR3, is KAGVTQTPRYLIKTRGQQVTLSCSPISGHRSVSWYQQTPGQGLQFLFEYFSETQRNKGNFPGRFSGRQFSNSRSEMNVSTLELGDSALYLCASSWGETYEQYFGPGTRLTVT.

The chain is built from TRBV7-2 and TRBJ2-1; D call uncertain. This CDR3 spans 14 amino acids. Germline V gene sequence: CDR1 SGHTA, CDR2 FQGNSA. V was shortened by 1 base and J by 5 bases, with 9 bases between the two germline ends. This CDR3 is CASSLERSHNEQFF. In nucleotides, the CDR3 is TGTGCCAGCAGCTTAGAACGGTCGCACAATGAGCAGTTCTTC.

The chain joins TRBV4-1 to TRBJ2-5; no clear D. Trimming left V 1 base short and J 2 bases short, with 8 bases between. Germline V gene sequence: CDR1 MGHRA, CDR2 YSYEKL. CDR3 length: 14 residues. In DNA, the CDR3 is TGCGCCAGCAGCCAAGTTGGGCTTCAAGAGACCCAGTACTTC. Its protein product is CASSQVGLQETQYF.